This T cell receptor (beta chain) emerged from a study of T cells in tuberculosis. Study context: Sequenced TCRs come from CD1B-GMM tetramer-binding T cells.

Looked up from germline, CDR1 is LNHDA and CDR2 is SQIVND (reference sequence). The CDR3 runs to 17 residues. V lost 6 bases and J lost 6; bases outside the gene matches: 18. The assay was immunoSEQ multiplex PCR, and TCRdb's table has in-frame clones only and misses some. The sample holds about 43,000 clones, approximately 95% seen once. This receptor was taken from a donor between 10 and 35 years old with latent tuberculosis or without tuberculosis infection. This rearrangement joins TRBV19 to TRBJ1-1, with 8 bases that match TRBD1. The sequencing input was PBMCs. The CDR3 protein is CASREDRTGSGHAEAFF. The CDR3 nucleotides read TGTGCCAGTAGGGAGGACCGGACAGGGAGCGGCCACGCTGAAGCTTTCTTT.